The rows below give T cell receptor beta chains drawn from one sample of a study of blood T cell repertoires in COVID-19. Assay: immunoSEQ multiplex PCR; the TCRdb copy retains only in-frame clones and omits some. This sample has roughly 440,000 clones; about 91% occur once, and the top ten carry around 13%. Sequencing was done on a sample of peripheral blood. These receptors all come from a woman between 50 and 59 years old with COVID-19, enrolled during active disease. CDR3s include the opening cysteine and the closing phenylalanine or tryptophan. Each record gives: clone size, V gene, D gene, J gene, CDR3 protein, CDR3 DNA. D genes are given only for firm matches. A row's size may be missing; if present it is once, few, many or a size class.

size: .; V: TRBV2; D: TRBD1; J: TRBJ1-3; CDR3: CASSEDSGGFGNTIYF; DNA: TGTGCCAGCAGTGAAGACTCAGGGGGGTTCGGAAACACCATATATTTT
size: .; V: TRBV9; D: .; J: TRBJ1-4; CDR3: CASSVSDDNEKLFF; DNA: TGTGCCAGCAGCGTCAGCGACGATAATGAAAAACTGTTTTTT
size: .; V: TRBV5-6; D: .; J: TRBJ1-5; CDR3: CASSLGRDTIFYSNQPQHF; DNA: TGTGCCAGCAGCCTTGGGAGGGACACCATTTTTTATAGCAATCAGCCCCAGCATTTT
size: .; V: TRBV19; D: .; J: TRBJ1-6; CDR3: CASKDGRGTYNSPLHF; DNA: TGTGCCAGTAAAGATGGCAGGGGAACCTATAATTCACCCCTCCACTTT
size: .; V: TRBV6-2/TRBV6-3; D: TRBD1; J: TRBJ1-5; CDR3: CASSRPQGVVNQPQHF; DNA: TGTGCCAGCAGCCGCCCCCAGGGGGTGGTCAATCAGCCCCAGCATTTT
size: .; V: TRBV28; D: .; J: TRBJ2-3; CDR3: CASNLGYPDTQYF; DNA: TGTGCCTCCAATTTGGGCTATCCAGATACGCAGTATTTT
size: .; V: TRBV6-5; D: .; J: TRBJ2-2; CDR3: CASSYDRSIGELFF; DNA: TGTGCCAGCAGTTACGATCGGAGCATCGGGGAGCTGTTTTTT
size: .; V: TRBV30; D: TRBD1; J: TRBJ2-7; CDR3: CAWSGTGVGYEQYF; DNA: TGTGCCTGGAGTGGAACAGGGGTGGGGTACGAGCAGTACTTC
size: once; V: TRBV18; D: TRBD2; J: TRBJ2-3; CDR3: CASSPPVAGGLDTQYF; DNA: TGTGCCAGCTCACCACCGGTAGCGGGGGGCCTAGATACGCAGTATTTT
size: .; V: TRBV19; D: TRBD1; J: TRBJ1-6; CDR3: CASSPTGDSPLHF; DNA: TGTGCCAGTAGTCCGACAGGGGATTCACCCCTCCACTTT
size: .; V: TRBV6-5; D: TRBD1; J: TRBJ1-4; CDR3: CASRLGQGREKLFF; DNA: TGTGCCAGCAGACTCGGACAGGGGAGGGAAAAACTGTTTTTT
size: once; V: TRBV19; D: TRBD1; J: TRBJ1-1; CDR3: CASSPGGRNTEAFF; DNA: TGTGCCAGTAGCCCAGGGGGCAGGAACACTGAAGCTTTCTTT
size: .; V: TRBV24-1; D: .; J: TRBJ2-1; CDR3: CATSDFTGEQFF; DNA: TGTGCCACCAGTGATTTTACAGGAGAGCAGTTCTTC
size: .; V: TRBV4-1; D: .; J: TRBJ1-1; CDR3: CASSQPGQNTEAFF; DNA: TGCGCCAGCAGCCAACCGGGACAGAACACTGAAGCTTTCTTT
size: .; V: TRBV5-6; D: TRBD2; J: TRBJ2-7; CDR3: CASSHTGTSGGASYEQYF; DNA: TGTGCCAGCAGCCACACCGGGACTAGCGGGGGGGCCTCCTACGAGCAGTACTTC
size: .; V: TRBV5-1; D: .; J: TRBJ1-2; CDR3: CASSLTDYGYTF; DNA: TGCGCCAGCAGCTTGACGGACTATGGCTACACCTTC
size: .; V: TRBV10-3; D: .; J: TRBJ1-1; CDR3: CAIAATGGTNTEAFF; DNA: TGTGCCATCGCCGCGACGGGAGGGACGAACACTGAAGCTTTCTTT
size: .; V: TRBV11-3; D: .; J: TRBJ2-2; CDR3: CASSAGATETGELFF; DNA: TGTGCCAGCAGCGCTGGGGCAACAGAAACCGGGGAGCTGTTTTTT
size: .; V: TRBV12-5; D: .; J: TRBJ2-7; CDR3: CASGLAPGSHYEQYF; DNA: TGTGCTAGTGGTTTGGCTCCGGGATCCCACTACGAGCAGTACTTC
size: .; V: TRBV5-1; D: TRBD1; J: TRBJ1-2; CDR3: CASSPSTGLNYGYTF; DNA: TGCGCCAGCAGCCCTTCGACAGGGCTGAACTATGGCTACACCTTC
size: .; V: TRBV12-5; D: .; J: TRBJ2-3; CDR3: CASGLGSTDTQYF; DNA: TGTGCTAGTGGCCTTGGCAGCACAGATACGCAGTATTTT
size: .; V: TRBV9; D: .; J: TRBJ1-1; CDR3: CASGPRDTEAFF; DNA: TGTGCCAGCGGGCCCAGGGACACTGAAGCTTTCTTT
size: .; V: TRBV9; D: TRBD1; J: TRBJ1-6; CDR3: CASSDSPGQGTYNSPLHF; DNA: TGTGCCAGCAGCGATTCACCGGGACAGGGGACCTATAATTCACCCCTCCACTTT
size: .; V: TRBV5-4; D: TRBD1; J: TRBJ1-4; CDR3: CASSRDRGEEKLFF; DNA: TGTGCCAGCAGCCGAGACAGGGGGGAAGAAAAACTGTTTTTT
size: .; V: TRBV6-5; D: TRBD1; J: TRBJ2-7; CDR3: CASRDRASYEQYF; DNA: TGTGCCAGCAGAGACAGGGCCTCCTACGAGCAGTACTTC
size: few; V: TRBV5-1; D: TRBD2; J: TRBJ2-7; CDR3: CASGTSASYEQYF; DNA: TGCGCCAGCGGGACTAGCGCGTCCTACGAGCAGTACTTC
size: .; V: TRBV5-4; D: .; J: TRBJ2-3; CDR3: CASSPTGSTDTQYF; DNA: TGTGCCAGCAGCCCAACAGGTTCCACAGATACGCAGTATTTT
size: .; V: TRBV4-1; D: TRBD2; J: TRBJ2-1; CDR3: CASSRGTSGGNNEQFF; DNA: TGCGCCAGCAGCCGAGGGACTAGCGGGGGAAACAATGAGCAGTTCTTC
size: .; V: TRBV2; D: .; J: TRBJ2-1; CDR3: CASSESSAYNEQFF; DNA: TGTGCCAGCAGTGAATCGTCAGCCTACAATGAGCAGTTCTTC
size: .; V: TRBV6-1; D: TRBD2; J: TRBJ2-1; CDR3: CASSEIGGGALEQFF; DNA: TGTGCCAGCAGTGAAATTGGCGGGGGGGCCCTGGAGCAGTTCTTC
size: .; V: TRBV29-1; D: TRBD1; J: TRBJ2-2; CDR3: CSVYGQGRSGELFF; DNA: TGCAGCGTCTATGGACAGGGTCGGTCCGGGGAGCTGTTTTTT
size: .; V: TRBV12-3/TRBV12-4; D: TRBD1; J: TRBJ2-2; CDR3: CASKGAGTGELFF; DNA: TGTGCCAGCAAGGGGGCGGGTACCGGGGAGCTGTTTTTT
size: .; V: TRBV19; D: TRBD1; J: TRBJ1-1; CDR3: CASSIVEGARDTEAFF; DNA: TGTGCCAGTAGTATAGTGGAGGGGGCTAGGGACACTGAAGCTTTCTTT
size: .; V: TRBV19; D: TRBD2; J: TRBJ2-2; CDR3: CASRTGLASFSGELFF; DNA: TGTGCCAGTAGAACGGGACTAGCTTCGTTTAGCGGGGAGCTGTTTTTT
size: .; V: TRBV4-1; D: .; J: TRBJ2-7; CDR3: CASSRVGGSQTPAEQYF; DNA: TGCGCCAGCAGCCGAGTTGGGGGGTCCCAGACCCCGGCCGAGCAGTACTTC
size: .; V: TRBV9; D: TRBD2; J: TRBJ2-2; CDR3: CASSGPRTRGKAGELFF; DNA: TGTGCCAGCAGCGGCCCGCGGACTAGAGGGAAAGCCGGGGAGCTGTTTTTT
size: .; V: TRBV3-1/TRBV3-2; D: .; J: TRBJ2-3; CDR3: CASSQLRPLLAGDNTDTQYF; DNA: TGTGCCAGCAGCCAACTCCGACCCCTGCTTGCGGGGGACAACACAGATACGCAGTATTTT
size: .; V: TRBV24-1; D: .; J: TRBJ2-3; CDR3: CATSDSVGRQGADTQYF; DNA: TGTGCCACCAGTGATTCTGTGGGTAGACAAGGGGCAGATACGCAGTATTTT
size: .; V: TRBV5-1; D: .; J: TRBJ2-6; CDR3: CASSLVSGVPNVLTF; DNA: TGCGCCAGCAGCTTGGTCTCAGGGGTCCCTAACGTCCTGACTTTC
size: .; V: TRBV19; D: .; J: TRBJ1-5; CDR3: CASSFPGISGQPQHF; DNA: TGTGCCAGTAGTTTCCCGGGAATTTCAGGTCAGCCCCAGCATTTT
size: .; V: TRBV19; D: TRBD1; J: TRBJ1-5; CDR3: CASSRDRDQPQHF; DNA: TGTGCCAGTAGTAGAGACAGGGATCAGCCCCAGCATTTT
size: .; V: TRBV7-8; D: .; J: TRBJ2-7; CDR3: CASSLAITPYEQYF; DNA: TGTGCCAGCAGCTTAGCGATCACTCCCTACGAGCAGTACTTC
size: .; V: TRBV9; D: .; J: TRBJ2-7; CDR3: CASSVDLANEQYF; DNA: TGTGCCAGCAGCGTAGACCTAGCTAATGAGCAGTACTTC
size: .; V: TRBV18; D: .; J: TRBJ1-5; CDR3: CASSPPGGGQPQHF; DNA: TGTGCCAGCTCACCCCCCGGGGGGGGGCAGCCCCAGCATTTT
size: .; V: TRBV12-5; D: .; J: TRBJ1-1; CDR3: CASGTGTESNTEAFF; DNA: TGTGCTAGTGGTACCGGAACAGAATCGAACACTGAAGCTTTCTTT
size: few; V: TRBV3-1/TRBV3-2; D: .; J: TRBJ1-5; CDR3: CASSQLAGDQPQHF; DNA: TGTGCCAGCAGCCAATTAGCAGGGGATCAGCCCCAGCATTTT
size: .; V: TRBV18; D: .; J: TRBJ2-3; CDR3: CASSPPGFVAHTQYF; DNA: TGTGCCAGCTCACCACCCGGCTTTGTAGCACATACGCAGTATTTT